This passage covers 26 T cell receptor beta chains from one sample sequenced in a study of identical twins. TCRdb re-derived calls from the 5' RACE reads in MiXCR, one entry per CDR3 protein. Found here are 600,000 to 850,000 distinct CDR3 sequences, over 15% of them singletons; the top ten hold roughly 13%. These same records also appear under a second study, on T cells expressing NK-cell markers.

Specimen: PBMCs. Receptors originate from a young woman in good health.

V gene TRBV10-3 combines with J gene TRBJ2-5, with D possibly being TRBD2 (5 bases). The V gene's germline CDR1 is ENHRY and CDR2 SYGVKD. The CDR3 sequence is 15 residues long. Trimming stripped 3 bases from V and 2 bases from J, with 13 bases between. The CDR3 sequence: CAISERGIPQETQYF. The CDR3 coding sequence is TGTGCCATCAGTGAACGGGGTATACCTCAAGAGACCCAGTACTTC.

This clonotype was counted a few times. The genes are TRBV20-1 and TRBJ2-4, with D possibly TRBD2 on 5 matching bases. Trimming cost V 6 bases and J 9 bases, with 12 bases left between them. The CDR3 extends over 11 amino acids. Germline CDR1 DFQATT, CDR2 SNEGSKA (reference sequence). The CDR3 DNA sequence: TGCAGTGCCGAGGGCGGCGCCATTCAGTACTTC. Amino acid sequence: CSAEGGAIQYF.

The V gene is TRBV27, the J gene TRBJ1-6; D call uncertain. Germline CDR1 and CDR2: MNHEY and SMNVEV (reference sequence). CDR3 length: 12 residues. V shed 5 bases and J shed 11 bases, with 10 bases lying between them. CDR3 DNA sequence: TGTGCCAGCAGTGCACATCACCCACCCCTCCACTTT. It encodes CASSAHHPPLHF.

This clonotype was detected a few times. V usage is TRBV7-2 and J usage is TRBJ2-5; possible D gene TRBD2, 7 bases. The germline V and J ends were trimmed by 5 bases and 5 bases, with 15 bases remaining between them. The CDR3 is made up of 14 amino acids. Per the germline V gene, CDR1 is SGHTA and CDR2 is FQGNSA. The CDR3 reads CASSQDPGGETQYF. In DNA, the CDR3 is TGTGCCAGCAGCCAGGATCCGGGGGGCGAGACCCAGTACTTC.

A few counts support this clonotype. The rearrangement joins TRBV6-2 or TRBV6-3 to TRBJ2-7; no clear D. V lost 6 bases to trimming and J lost 7 bases, with 10 bases between them. The CDR3 length is 11 residues. Germline values: CDR1 MNHEY, CDR2 SVGEGT. In DNA form, the CDR3 reads TGTGCCAGCAGCCTTCTCCGGGAGCAGTACTTC. Translated, it gives CASSLLREQYF.

The genes are TRBV7-2 and TRBJ2-1, with 8 positions matching TRBD1. This CDR3 contains 15 residues. V lost 4 bases, J lost 4 bases, and 6 bases stayed unmatched. Germline CDR1 is SGHTA and CDR2 is FQGNSA. The CDR3 is CASSSTGGWYNEQFF. CDR3 bases: TGTGCCAGCAGCTCCACAGGGGGTTGGTACAATGAGCAGTTCTTC.

This clonotype has a handful of counts. This rearrangement joins TRBV7-9 to TRBJ2-7, with no clear D. The V gene lost 4 bases and the J gene lost 7 bases, with 11 bases spanning the gap. This CDR3 has 12 amino acids. Per the germline V gene, CDR1 is SEHNR and CDR2 is FQNEAQ (reference sequence). CDR3 in DNA: TGTGCCAGCAGCTCGGACCCTCGGGAGCAGTACTTC. This codes for CASSSDPREQYF.

The chain uses TRBV29-1 and TRBJ2-7; 7 positions agree with TRBD1. Germline assignment: CDR1 SQVTM and CDR2 ANQGSEA. V trimming: 4 bases; J trimming: 3 bases; junction bases outside the gene matches: 3. The CDR3 sequence is 12 residues long. CDR3 coding DNA: TGCAGCGTTGGGGACAGCCTCTACGAGCAGTACTTC. This sequence encodes CSVGDSLYEQYF.

This clonotype has only a few counts. This chain connects TRBV12-3 or TRBV12-4 to TRBJ2-1; a possible D gene is TRBD2 (5 bases). V was clipped by 3 bases and J by 5 bases, with 11 bases between them. The length of the CDR3 is 14 residues. CDR3 protein: CASSFVDYNNEQFF. The CDR3 DNA reads TGTGCCAGCAGTTTCGTCGACTACAACAATGAGCAGTTCTTC.

The V and J genes are TRBV7-2 and TRBJ2-2, with D possibly being TRBD1 or TRBD2 (7 bases each). V lost 5 bases and J 6 bases, leaving 16 bases between the germline ends. The CDR3 spans 15 residues. The germline V gene encodes CDR1 SGHTA and CDR2 FQGNSA. The CDR3 DNA is TGTGCCAGCAGCCCAGGGGGGGCTGGCGCCGGGGAGCTGTTTTTT. Protein: CASSPGGAGAGELFF. The variable domain in full, completed from reference TRBV7-2 and TRBJ2-2, reads GAGVSQSPSNKVTEKGKDVELRCDPISGHTALYWYRQSLGQGLEFLIYFQGNSAPDKSGLPSDRFSAERTGGSVSTLTIQRTQQEDSAVYLCASSPGGAGAGELFFGEGSRLTVL.

This clonotype was detected many times. The rearrangement joins TRBV6-5 to TRBJ1-5, with D perhaps TRBD1 (5 bases). V gave up 2 bases and J gave up 3 bases, with 8 bases separating them. The CDR3 runs 14 residues. Germline V gene data show CDR1 as MNHEY and CDR2 as SVGAGI. The CDR3 nucleotides are TGTGCCAGCAGTTACGGGGGGATCAATCAGCCCCAGCATTTT. This sequence encodes CASSYGGINQPQHF.

A few counts support this clonotype. This chain uses TRBV27 with TRBJ2-3; D is uncertain. The V gene lost 5 bases and the J gene lost 6 bases, with 15 bases spanning the gap. The CDR3 loop spans 14 amino acids. Per the germline V gene, CDR1 is MNHEY and CDR2 is SMNVEV (reference sequence). The CDR3 region is CASSQPSAPDTQYF. For the CDR3, the DNA is TGTGCCAGCAGTCAACCTTCGGCCCCTGATACGCAGTATTTT.

This chain connects TRBV27 to TRBJ2-1; D is ambiguous. Trimming cost V 7 bases and J 0 bases, with 10 bases left between them. Germline V lookup: CDR1 MNHEY, CDR2 SMNVEV (reference sequence). CDR3 length: 14 amino acids. The CDR3 region is CASIKQSSYNEQFF. CDR3 coding DNA: TGTGCCAGCATCAAACAGAGCTCCTACAATGAGCAGTTCTTC.

The chain uses TRBV6-1 and TRBJ2-1; 8 positions match TRBD2. The germline V gene encodes CDR1 MNHNS and CDR2 SASEGT. V lost 5 bases to trimming and J lost 5 bases; unmatched junction nucleotides: 8. The CDR3 is 15 residues long. In DNA, the CDR3 is TGTGCCAGCAGTCCCGTAACGGGGGGGCACAATGAGCAGTTCTTC. Translating it yields CASSPVTGGHNEQFF.

V gene TRBV7-9 combines with J gene TRBJ2-7; the D is unclear. The V gene lost 2 bases and the J gene lost 0 bases, with 8 bases spanning the gap. This CDR3 comprises 14 residues. Germline V gives CDR1 SEHNR, CDR2 FQNEAQ (reference sequence). Here the CDR3 DNA reads TGTGCCAGCAGCTTAACGCAGGCCTCCTACGAGCAGTACTTC. Translation: CASSLTQASYEQYF.

The chain combines TRBV21-1 with TRBJ1-5; the table's D call, TRBD1, has no DNA check behind it. TRBV21-1 is shown as a pseudogene. CDR3 length equals 15 residues. DNA for the CDR3: TGTGCCAGCAGCAAACCACAGGGAAGCAATCAGCCCCAGCATTTT. Translation gives CASSKPQGSNQPQHF.

The sample holds a few counts of this clonotype. The chain combines TRBV20-1 with TRBJ2-1, with 14 bases aligning to TRBD2. The V gene end was trimmed by 3 bases and the J gene end by 0 bases; junction bases not matched to a gene: 7. This CDR3 has 18 residues. CDR1 is DFQATT and CDR2 is SNEGSKA in the germline V gene (reference sequence). The CDR3 DNA reads TGCAGTGCTAGTGCGGGACTAGCGGGAGAGAGCTCCTACAATGAGCAGTTCTTC. Translating it yields CSASAGLAGESSYNEQFF.

The chain recombines TRBV20-1 with TRBJ2-3, with D tentatively TRBD1 or TRBD2 (6 bases each). CDR3 length: 17 amino acids. The V end lost 3 bases, the J end lost 6 bases, and 25 bases lay between the germline ends. Per the germline V gene, CDR1 is DFQATT and CDR2 is SNEGSKA (reference sequence). CDR3 sequence reads: CSASLLDGGEAWDTQYF. Here the CDR3 DNA reads TGCAGTGCTAGTCTGTTGGACGGGGGCGAGGCGTGGGATACGCAGTATTTT.

This clonotype appeared a few times. The chain employs TRBV11-2 and TRBJ2-1; 7 nucleotides align to TRBD2. This CDR3 has 15 amino acids. V shed 3 bases and J 5 bases; nucleotides not matched to a gene: 7. Germline V gene sequence: CDR1 SGHAT, CDR2 FQNNGV. The chain's CDR3 is CASSFGGRVHNEQFF. In nucleotides, the CDR3 is TGTGCCAGCAGCTTCGGCGGGAGAGTTCACAATGAGCAGTTCTTC.

This clonotype was picked up a small number of times. The CDR3 nucleotides read TGTGCCAGCAGCTCAGGGATCCCCCGGAACGAGCAGTACTTC. As protein: CASSSGIPRNEQYF. The V call is TRBV7-9, the J call TRBJ2-7, with D possibly matching TRBD1 (5 bases). Per the germline V gene, CDR1 is SEHNR and CDR2 is FQNEAQ (reference sequence). The germline V and J ends were trimmed by 4 bases and 5 bases, with 15 bases remaining between them. The CDR3 spans 14 residues.

This clonotype was counted between two and nine times. The chain recombines TRBV29-1 with TRBJ2-3; 12 bases match TRBD2. Losses at the gene ends were 3 bases for V and 6 bases for J; bases not matched to a gene: 4. CDR1 is SQVTM and CDR2 is ANQGSEA in the germline V gene. The CDR3 is 14 residues long. The CDR3 nucleotides read TGCAGCGTTGATCCGACTAGCGGGAGCGATACGCAGTATTTT. It codes for CSVDPTSGSDTQYF.

The genes are TRBV12-3 or TRBV12-4 and TRBJ2-5; unclear D gene. The CDR3 consists of 12 residues. The germline V and J ends were trimmed by 0 bases and 7 bases, with 6 bases remaining between them. The CDR3 DNA reads as TGTGCCAGCAGTTTAGCGCTCGGGACCCAGTACTTC. Translating it yields CASSLALGTQYF.

In its sample, this clonotype was seen a few times. The V gene is TRBV5-1, the J gene TRBJ2-5; D might be TRBD1 (6 bases). CDR1 is SGHRS and CDR2 is YFSETQ in the germline V gene. Trimming took 4 bases from V and 1 from J, leaving 11 bases between them. This CDR3 has 14 residues. The CDR3 loop is CASSIQGSQETQYF. The CDR3 coding sequence is TGCGCCAGCAGCATCCAGGGGAGCCAAGAGACCCAGTACTTC.

The chain couples TRBV7-9 to TRBJ2-7; D is tentatively TRBD1 or TRBD2 (5 bases each). From germline, CDR1 is SEHNR and CDR2 FQNEAQ (reference sequence). Trimming removed 4 bases at V and 2 bases at J, with 12 bases between. The CDR3 spans 14 residues. The chain's CDR3 is CASSWDRDAYEQYF. As DNA, the CDR3 is TGTGCCAGCAGCTGGGACCGGGACGCCTACGAGCAGTACTTC. Combining the CDR3 with reference TRBV7-9 and TRBJ2-7 gives the whole variable domain DTGVSQNPRHKITKRGQNVTFRCDPISEHNRLYWYRQTLGQGPEFLTYFQNEAQLEKSRLLSDRFSAERPKGSFSTLEIQRTEQGDSAMYLCASSWDRDAYEQYFGPGTRLTVT.

This clonotype was counted a few times. The V gene is TRBV6-2 or TRBV6-3, the J gene TRBJ2-1, with 9 bases identical to TRBD2. Trimming at V came to 0 bases and at J to 10 bases, leaving 10 bases not matched to a gene. The CDR3 is made up of 16 amino acids. Germline-derived CDR1 and CDR2 are MNHEY and SVGEGT. Here the CDR3 reads CASSYSRGRALGEQFF. DNA for the CDR3: TGTGCCAGCAGTTACTCCCGCGGGAGGGCCCTCGGCGAGCAGTTCTTC.

This clonotype was found a few times. The rearrangement links TRBV10-3 to TRBJ2-7, with 8 bases fitting TRBD2. The CDR3 extends over 15 amino acids. J lost 5 bases, V lost 4 bases, and 10 bases had no gene match. Germline values: CDR1 ENHRY, CDR2 SYGVKD. CDR3 in amino acids: CAISVVSGSSNEQYF. CDR3 DNA sequence: TGTGCCATCAGTGTAGTAAGCGGGAGTAGCAACGAGCAGTACTTC.